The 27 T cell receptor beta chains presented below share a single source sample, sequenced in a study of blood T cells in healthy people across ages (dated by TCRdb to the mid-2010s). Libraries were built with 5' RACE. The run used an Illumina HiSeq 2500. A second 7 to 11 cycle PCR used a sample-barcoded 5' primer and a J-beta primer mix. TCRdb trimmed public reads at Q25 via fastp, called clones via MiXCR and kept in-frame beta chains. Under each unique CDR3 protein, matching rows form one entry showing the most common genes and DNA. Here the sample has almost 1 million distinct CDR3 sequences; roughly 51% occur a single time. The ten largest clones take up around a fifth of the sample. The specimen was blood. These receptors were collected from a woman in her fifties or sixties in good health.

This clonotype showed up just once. The CDR3, as DNA: TGTGCCAGCAGCCGAGGAGGGAATCTGTTCTTC. The encoded protein is CASSRGGNLFF. The chain employs TRBV3-1 and TRBJ2-1; the D gene is possibly TRBD2 (6 bases). The CDR3 runs 11 residues. CDR1 is LGHDT, CDR2 YNNKEL, per germline (reference sequence). V dropped 4 bases and J dropped 15 bases, with 13 bases sitting between them.

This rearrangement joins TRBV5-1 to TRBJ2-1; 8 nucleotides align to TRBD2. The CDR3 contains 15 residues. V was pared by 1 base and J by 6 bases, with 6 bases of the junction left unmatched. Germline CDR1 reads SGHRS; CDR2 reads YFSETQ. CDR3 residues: CASSLQGTSFNEQFF. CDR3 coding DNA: TGCGCCAGCAGCTTGCAAGGGACTAGTTTCAATGAGCAGTTCTTC. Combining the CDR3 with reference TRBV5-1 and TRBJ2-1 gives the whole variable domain KAGVTQTPRYLIKTRGQQVTLSCSPISGHRSVSWYQQTPGQGLQFLFEYFSETQRNKGNFPGRFSGRQFSNSRSEMNVSTLELGDSALYLCASSLQGTSFNEQFFGPGTRLTVL.

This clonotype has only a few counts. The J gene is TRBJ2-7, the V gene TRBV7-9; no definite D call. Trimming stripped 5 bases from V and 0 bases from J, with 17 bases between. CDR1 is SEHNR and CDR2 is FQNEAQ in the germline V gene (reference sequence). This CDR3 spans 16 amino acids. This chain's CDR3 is CASSTHKGNSSYEQYF. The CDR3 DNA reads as TGTGCCAGCAGCACCCACAAAGGGAACAGCTCCTACGAGCAGTACTTC.

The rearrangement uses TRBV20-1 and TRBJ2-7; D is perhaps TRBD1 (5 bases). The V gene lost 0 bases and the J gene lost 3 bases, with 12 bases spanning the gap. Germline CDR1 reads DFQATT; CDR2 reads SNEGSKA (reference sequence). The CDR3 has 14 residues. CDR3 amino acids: CSARDQGVYYEQYF. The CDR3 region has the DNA TGCAGTGCTAGAGATCAAGGGGTTTACTACGAGCAGTACTTC.

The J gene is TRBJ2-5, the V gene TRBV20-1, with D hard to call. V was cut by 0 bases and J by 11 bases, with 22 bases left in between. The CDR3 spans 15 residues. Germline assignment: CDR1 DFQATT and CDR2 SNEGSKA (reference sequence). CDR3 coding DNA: TGCAGTGCTAGAGATCCTGGGCAGGCCTACAATGAGCAGTACTTC. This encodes CSARDPGQAYNEQYF.

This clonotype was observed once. CDR3 sequence: CASSYLGIREPQHF. The CDR3 DNA sequence: TGTGCCAGCAGTTACCTCGGTATTAGGGAGCCCCAGCATTTT. The gene calls are TRBV6-2 or TRBV6-3 and TRBJ1-5, with D uncertain. CDR1 is MNHEY, CDR2 SVGEGT, per germline. This CDR3 has 14 residues. V lost 2 bases to trimming and J lost 8 bases, with 13 bases between them.

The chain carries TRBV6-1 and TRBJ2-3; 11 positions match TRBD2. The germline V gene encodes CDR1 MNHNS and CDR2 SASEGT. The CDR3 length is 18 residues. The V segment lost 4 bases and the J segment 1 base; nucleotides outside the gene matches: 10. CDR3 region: CASSGILAGVRGTDTQYF. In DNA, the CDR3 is TGTGCCAGCAGTGGAATACTAGCGGGAGTCAGGGGCACAGATACGCAGTATTTT.

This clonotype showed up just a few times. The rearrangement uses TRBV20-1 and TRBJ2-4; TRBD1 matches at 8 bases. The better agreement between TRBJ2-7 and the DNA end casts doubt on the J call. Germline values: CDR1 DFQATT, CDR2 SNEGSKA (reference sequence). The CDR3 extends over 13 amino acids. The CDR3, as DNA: TGCAGTGCTAAGGGGACAGGTCCATACGAGCAGTACTTC. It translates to CSAKGTGPYEQYF.

The CDR3: CASSSRDGNYEQYF. The CDR3 coding sequence is TGCGCCAGCAGCTCCCGGGACGGAAACTACGAGCAGTACTTC. This chain connects TRBV5-1 to TRBJ2-7, with D perhaps being TRBD1 or TRBD2 (5 bases each). The CDR3 length is 14 residues. The germline gives CDR1 SGHRS, CDR2 YFSETQ. V was shortened by 3 bases and J by 3 bases, with 13 bases between the two germline ends.

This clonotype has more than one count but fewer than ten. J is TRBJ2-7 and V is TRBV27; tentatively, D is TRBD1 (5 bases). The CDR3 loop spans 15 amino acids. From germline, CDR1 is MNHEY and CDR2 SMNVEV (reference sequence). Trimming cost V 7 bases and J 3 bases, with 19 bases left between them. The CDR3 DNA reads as TGTGCCAGCAAGCAGGGCCCTTCAGGGTACTACGAGCAGTACTTC. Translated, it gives CASKQGPSGYYEQYF.

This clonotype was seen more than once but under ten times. The CDR3 loop reads CSGGRRNTEAFF. The CDR3 region has the DNA TGCAGCGGAGGCAGGAGGAACACTGAAGCTTTCTTT. This chain connects TRBV29-1 to TRBJ1-1; the D is unclear. Germline values: CDR1 SQVTM, CDR2 ANQGSEA. V lost 7 bases and J lost 1, with 10 bases in between. The CDR3 has 12 amino acids.

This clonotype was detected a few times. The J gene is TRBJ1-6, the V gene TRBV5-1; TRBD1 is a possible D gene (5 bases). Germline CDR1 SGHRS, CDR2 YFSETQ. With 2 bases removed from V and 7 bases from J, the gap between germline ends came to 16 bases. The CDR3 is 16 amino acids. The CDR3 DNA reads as TGCGCCAGCAGCTTCCAACTCCAGGGTGACAATTCACCCCTCCACTTT. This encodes CASSFQLQGDNSPLHF.

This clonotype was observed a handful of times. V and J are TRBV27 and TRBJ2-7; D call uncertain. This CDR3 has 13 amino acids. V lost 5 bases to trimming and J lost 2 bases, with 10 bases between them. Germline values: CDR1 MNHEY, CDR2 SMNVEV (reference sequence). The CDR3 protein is CASSANSPYEQYF. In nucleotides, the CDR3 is TGTGCCAGCAGTGCAAATAGTCCCTACGAGCAGTACTTC.

The CDR3 bases are TGTGCCAGCTCGGGACTCTTGGGAGAGACCCAGTACTTC. Protein sequence: CASSGLLGETQYF. The rearrangement links TRBV18 to TRBJ2-5; D might be TRBD2 (6 bases). Germline V gives CDR1 KGHSH, CDR2 LQKENI. Trimming pared 6 bases from V and 4 bases from J, leaving 12 bases between. This CDR3 is 13 amino acids long.

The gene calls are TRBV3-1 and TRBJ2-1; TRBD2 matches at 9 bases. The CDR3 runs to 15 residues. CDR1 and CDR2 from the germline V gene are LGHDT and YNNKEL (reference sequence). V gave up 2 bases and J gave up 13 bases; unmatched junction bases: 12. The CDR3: CASSQIAGVFETQFF. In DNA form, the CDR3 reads TGTGCCAGCAGCCAAATAGCGGGAGTTTTTGAGACCCAGTTCTTC.

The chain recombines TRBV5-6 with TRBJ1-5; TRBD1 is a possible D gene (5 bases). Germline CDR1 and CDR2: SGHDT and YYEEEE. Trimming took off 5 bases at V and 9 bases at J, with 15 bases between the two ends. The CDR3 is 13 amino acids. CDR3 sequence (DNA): TGTGCCAGCAGTATCGGGGGTTTTCGGCCCCAGCATTTT. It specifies CASSIGGFRPQHF. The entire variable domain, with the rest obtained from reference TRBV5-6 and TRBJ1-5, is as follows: DAGVTQSPTHLIKTRGQQVTLRCSPKSGHDTVSWYQQALGQGPQFIFQYYEEEERQRGNFPDRFSGHQFPNYSSELNVNALLLGDSALYLCASSIGGFRPQHFGDGTRLSIL.

In DNA form, the CDR3 reads TGCGCCAGCAGCCAAGAACGGCAGGGAGTAGTTCCAGATACGCAGTATTTT. Its protein is CASSQERQGVVPDTQYF. V and J are TRBV4-3 and TRBJ2-3, with D perhaps assigned TRBD1 or TRBD2 (5 bases each). Germline V lookup: CDR1 LGHNA, CDR2 YSLEER. The germline V and J ends were trimmed by 0 bases and 4 bases, with 17 bases remaining between them. The CDR3 spans 17 residues.

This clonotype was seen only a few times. The CDR3 loop is CASTFRLGGPNTQYF. The CDR3 coding sequence is TGTGCCAGCACCTTTAGACTGGGGGGCCCGAATACGCAGTATTTT. The chain employs TRBV27 and TRBJ2-3; tentatively, D is TRBD1 or TRBD2 (6 bases each). The CDR3 covers 15 residues. The V gene lost 7 bases and the J gene lost 7 bases, with 21 bases spanning the gap. CDR1 and CDR2 (germline): MNHEY, SMNVEV (reference sequence).

The CDR3: CASSYSRGASYEQYF. In DNA, the CDR3 is TGTGCCAGCAGTTACTCGAGAGGGGCCTCCTACGAGCAGTACTTC. The chain has TRBV6-2 or TRBV6-3 and TRBJ2-7; tentatively, D is TRBD1 or TRBD2 (5 bases each). CDR3 size: 15 residues. Germline CDR1 MNHEY, CDR2 SVGEGT. Trimming took off 0 bases at V and 0 bases at J, with 9 bases between the two ends.

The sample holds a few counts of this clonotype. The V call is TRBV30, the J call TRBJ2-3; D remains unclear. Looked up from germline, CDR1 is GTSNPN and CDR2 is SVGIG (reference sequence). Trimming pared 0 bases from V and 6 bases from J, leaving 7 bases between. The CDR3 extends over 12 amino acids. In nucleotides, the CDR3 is TGTGCCTGGAGTGTACATTTTGATACGCAGTATTTT. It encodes CAWSVHFDTQYF.

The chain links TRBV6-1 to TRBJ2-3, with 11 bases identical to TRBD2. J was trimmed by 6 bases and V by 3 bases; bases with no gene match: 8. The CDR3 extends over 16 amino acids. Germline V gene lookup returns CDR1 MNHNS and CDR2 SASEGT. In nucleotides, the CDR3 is TGTGCCAGCAGTGAGGTAGCGGGAGGGCATCCGGATACGCAGTATTTT. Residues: CASSEVAGGHPDTQYF.

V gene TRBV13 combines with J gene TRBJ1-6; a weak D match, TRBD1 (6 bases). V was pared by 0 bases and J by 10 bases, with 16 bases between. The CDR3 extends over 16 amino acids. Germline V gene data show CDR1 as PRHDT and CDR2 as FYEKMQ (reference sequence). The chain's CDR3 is CASSLGVSGAGSPLHF. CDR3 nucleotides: TGTGCCAGCAGCTTAGGGGTGTCGGGGGCGGGATCACCCCTCCACTTT.

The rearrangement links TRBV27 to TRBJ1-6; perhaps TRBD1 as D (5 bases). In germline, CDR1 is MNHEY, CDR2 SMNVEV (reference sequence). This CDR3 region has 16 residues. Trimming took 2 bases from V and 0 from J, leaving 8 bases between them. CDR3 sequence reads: CASSLRGSSYNSPLHF. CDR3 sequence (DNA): TGTGCCAGCAGTTTAAGGGGCAGCTCCTATAATTCACCCCTCCACTTT.

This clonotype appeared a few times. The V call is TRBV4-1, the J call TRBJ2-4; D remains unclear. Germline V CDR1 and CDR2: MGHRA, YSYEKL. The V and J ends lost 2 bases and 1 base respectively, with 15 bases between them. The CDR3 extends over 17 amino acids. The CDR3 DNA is TGCGCCAGCAGCCAAATAGGCAGGCCTCCGGCCAAAAACATTCAGTACTTC. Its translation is CASSQIGRPPAKNIQYF.

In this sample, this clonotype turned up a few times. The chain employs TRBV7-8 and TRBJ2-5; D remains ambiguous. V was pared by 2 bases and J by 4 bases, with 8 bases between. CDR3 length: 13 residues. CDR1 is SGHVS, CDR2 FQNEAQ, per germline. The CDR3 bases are TGTGCCAGCAGCTTAATGTTGGCAGAGACCCAGTACTTC. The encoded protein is CASSLMLAETQYF.

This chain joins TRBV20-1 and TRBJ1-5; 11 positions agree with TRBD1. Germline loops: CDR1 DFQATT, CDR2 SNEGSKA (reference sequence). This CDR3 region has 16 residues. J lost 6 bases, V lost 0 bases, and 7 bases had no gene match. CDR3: CSARDPGQGASQPQHF. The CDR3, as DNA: TGCAGTGCTAGAGACCCCGGACAGGGGGCGAGTCAGCCCCAGCATTTT.

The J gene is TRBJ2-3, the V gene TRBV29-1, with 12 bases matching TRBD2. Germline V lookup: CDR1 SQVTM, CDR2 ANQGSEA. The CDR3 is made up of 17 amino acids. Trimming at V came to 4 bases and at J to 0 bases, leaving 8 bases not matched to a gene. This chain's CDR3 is CSVGGLAGRQSTDTQYF. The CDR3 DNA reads TGCAGCGTTGGAGGACTAGCGGGGAGACAGAGCACAGATACGCAGTATTTT.